This T cell receptor (beta chain) was documented in a study of T cells after yellow fever vaccination (dated by TCRdb to the late 2010s). A note on the overall study: Libraries from fractions with low cell numbers were prepared with the SMART-Seq v4 Ultra Low Input RNA kit. To follow T-cell clones before and after primary and booster YFV17D yellow fever vaccination, bulk TCR alpha and beta repertoires were sequenced over time. Two healthy male donors, one aged 18 to 29 and one aged 30 to 40 years, were included in the cohort. Blood samples were taken at several timepoints before and after primary and secondary immunization, and bulk PBMC replicates and cell subsets were isolated.

The junction carries 8 bases between V and J, which are trimmed by 1 base and 1 base respectively. Looking up the germline V gene yields CDR1 SGHRS and CDR2 YFSETQ. The CDR3 runs 14 residues from the cysteine to the phenylalanine. The sequence is cut down to CDR3 DNA, 42 bases in frame from base 1. The full study reports these points: Compared with the primary T-cell response, the secondary T-cell response was faster but weaker, reaching its peak on day 5 rather than on day 15. Only two donors were included in the study, so the extent to which the findings can be generalized is limited. A small fraction of clonotypes appeared in both the CD4 and CD8 compartments, likely as a result of convergent recombination. After the booster, most of the clones that had expanded following primary vaccination were detected again (just under 97% of CD4 and around 87% of CD8), which suggests that memory was broadly maintained. FACS-sorted repertoires could contain abundant contaminating clonotypes from the bulk population, so computational filtering was required.

Read against the paper, the sample's treatment or condition label means: live attenuated yellow fever vaccine strain. Two biological replicates of bulk PBMCs were collected at each blood-draw timepoint. PBMCs were isolated from peripheral blood using a standard Ficoll-Paque protocol. TriZol was used to extract RNA from bulk PBMCs, from CD4 and CD8 fractions, and from dextramer-positive and dextramer-negative fractions. Remarks on this clonotype: Its recognized antigen is unknown. No base quality values were provided; no much bigger clone lies one nucleotide off.

TCR cDNA was synthesized by 5'RACE template switching, which introduced a universal primer site and unique molecular identifiers. cDNA synthesis was primed from both the TCR alpha and TCR beta constant segments. Library amplification used two PCR steps, and the second PCR step added sample barcodes and sequencing adapters. Sequencing of the libraries was done on either Illumina HiSeq 2500 (2x100 bp) or NovaSeq (2x150 bp). As for how the authors treated the data: MIGEC handled demultiplexing of reads and collapsing into UMI consensus sequences, while MiXCR performed V(D)J alignment. Vaccine-responding clonotypes were defined with edgeR using replicate PBMC samples, requiring FDR below 0.01 and a log2 fold change above 5 up to day 15. Each bulk clonotype received a CD4 or CD8 identity based on whether the sequenced CD4 or CD8 repertoire contained that clonotype at higher abundance. Starting from the raw public reads, TCRdb applied fastp trimming at Q25, assembled clones with MiXCR and retained in-frame beta chains. For every CDR3 protein sequence, its rows merge into one entry that carries the most common genes and DNA. The V and J calls and clone size come from TCRdb's table, not from the authors' own analysis. The sample profile shows fewer than 650,000 distinct CDR3 sequences; around a fifth of them were found once. The ten largest clones represent about a sixth of the sample.

The sequencing used PBMCs, collected approximately 20 days after the first yellow fever vaccination. The source is a man aged 18-30 years who received the YFV17D yellow fever vaccine. Recombination linked TRBV5-1 to TRBJ1-1; TRBD1 might be the D gene, on 5 matching bases. CDR3 loop: CASSLPRANTEAFF. The sequenced DNA is TGCGCCAGCAGCTTGCCCAGGGCGAACACTGAAGCTTTCTTT.